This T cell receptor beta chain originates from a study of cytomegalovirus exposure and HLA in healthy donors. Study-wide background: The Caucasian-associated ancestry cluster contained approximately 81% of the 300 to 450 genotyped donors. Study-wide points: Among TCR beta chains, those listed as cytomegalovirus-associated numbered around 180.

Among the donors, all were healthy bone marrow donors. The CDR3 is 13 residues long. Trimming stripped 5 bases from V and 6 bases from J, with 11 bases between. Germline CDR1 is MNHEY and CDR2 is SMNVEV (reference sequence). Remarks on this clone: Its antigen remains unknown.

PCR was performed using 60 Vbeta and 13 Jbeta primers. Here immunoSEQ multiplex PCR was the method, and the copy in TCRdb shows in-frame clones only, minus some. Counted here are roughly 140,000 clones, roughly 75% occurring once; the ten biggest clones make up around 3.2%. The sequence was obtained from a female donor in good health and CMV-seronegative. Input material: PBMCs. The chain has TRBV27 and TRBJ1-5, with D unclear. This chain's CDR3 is CASSVDGLQPQHF. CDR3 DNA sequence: TGTGCCAGCAGTGTAGACGGACTTCAGCCCCAGCATTTT.